Listed here are 30 T cell receptor beta chains from one sample, sequenced in a study of cytomegalovirus exposure and HLA in healthy donors. The PCR was carried out with 60 Vbeta primers and 13 Jbeta primers. Repertoires were generated with immunoSEQ multiplex PCR, while TCRdb's copy carries only in-frame clones and drops some. The data hold over 150,000 clones, with 84% observed a single time. The sample consisted of PBMCs. Receptors originate from a girl aged 5-17 years in good health and CMV-seropositive.

The chain joins TRBV19 to TRBJ1-2, with a tentative D call TRBD1 (6 bases). The V end lost 5 bases, the J end lost 6 bases, and 16 bases lay between the germline ends. This CDR3 has 14 residues. Germline V gene sequence: CDR1 LNHDA, CDR2 SQIVND (reference sequence). The CDR3 DNA sequence: TGTGCCAGTAGTCCCCAGGACAGACAGGATGGCTACACCTTC. Protein: CASSPQDRQDGYTF.

The rearrangement links TRBV5-4 to TRBJ2-5; 7 bases are shared with TRBD2. Germline trimming cut 0 bases from V and 0 bases from J; bases unmatched to any gene: 8. The germline V gene has CDR1 SGHNT and CDR2 YYREEE (reference sequence). The CDR3 has 17 residues. The CDR3 spells CASSLGGRGVYQETQYF. As DNA, the CDR3 is TGTGCCAGCAGCTTGGGGGGTCGGGGGGTGTACCAAGAGACCCAGTACTTC.

The V call is TRBV6-5, the J call TRBJ1-2, with 11 nucleotides matching TRBD1. V trimming: 5 bases; J trimming: 6 bases; junction bases outside the gene matches: 2. This CDR3 contains 13 residues. Germline V CDR1 and CDR2: MNHEY, SVGAGI. The CDR3 DNA is TGTGCCAGCAGTGGACAGGGGGCTGATGGCTACACCTTC. Its protein is CASSGQGADGYTF.

This clone was seen a handful of times. The chain uses TRBV7-6 and TRBJ2-7, with 8 bases fitting TRBD1. The ends lost 5 bases at V and 0 bases at J; junction bases unmatched: 12. Germline-derived CDR1 and CDR2 are SGHVS and FNYEAQ. The length of the CDR3 is 17 residues. CDR3 sequence: CASSRRTGTGYSYEQYF. The CDR3 DNA reads TGTGCCAGCAGCCGCAGGACCGGGACAGGATACTCCTACGAGCAGTACTTC.

This clone was found once. J is TRBJ1-1 and V is TRBV2; D is perhaps TRBD1 (6 bases). The CDR3 is 14 residues long. Trimming removed 6 bases from V and 3 bases from J, with 14 bases in between. CDR1 is SNHLY and CDR2 is FYNNEI in the germline V gene. CDR3 sequence reads: CASSGIQGYTEAFF. The CDR3 coding sequence is TGTGCCAGCAGCGGAATTCAGGGGTACACTGAAGCTTTCTTT.

This chain uses TRBV7-2 with TRBJ1-2, with D hard to call. Germline CDR1 and CDR2: SGHTA and FQGNSA. This CDR3 contains 11 residues. Trimming left V 5 bases short and J 5 bases short, with 6 bases between. The CDR3 nucleotides are TGTGCCAGCAGCCCCGGGTATGGCTACACCTTC. Encoded protein: CASSPGYGYTF.

The chain is built from TRBV2 and TRBJ2-1; 7 positions agree with TRBD1. The length of the CDR3 is 13 residues. After removal of 7 bases from V and 8 bases from J, the junction contained 8 bases not matched to a gene. Germline V gives CDR1 SNHLY, CDR2 FYNNEI. DNA of the CDR3: TGTGCCAGCATTACAGGGGCAGGGGATGAGCAGTTCTTC. It translates to CASITGAGDEQFF.

The chain links TRBV2 to TRBJ2-5; 7 nucleotides agree with TRBD2. Germline lookup yields CDR1 SNHLY and CDR2 FYNNEI. This CDR3 is 14 amino acids long. Germline trimming cut 5 bases from V and 1 base from J; bases unmatched to any gene: 4. CDR3: CASSSGLVQETQYF. In nucleotides, the CDR3 is TGTGCCAGCAGTAGTGGACTAGTCCAAGAGACCCAGTACTTC. The whole variable domain, remainder taken from reference TRBV2 and TRBJ2-5, is EPEVTQTPSHQVTQMGQEVILRCVPISNHLYFYWYRQILGQKVEFLVSFYNNEISEKSEIFDDQFSVERPDGSNFTLKIRSTKLEDSAMYFCASSSGLVQETQYFGPGTRLLVL.

The genes are TRBV5-4 and TRBJ1-2, with D possibly TRBD1 on 5 matching bases. The CDR3 totals 15 residues. V dropped 5 bases and J dropped 6 bases, with 20 bases sitting between them. Germline loops: CDR1 SGHNT, CDR2 YYREEE (reference sequence). CDR3 residues: CASRSSFRVDNGYTF. The CDR3 nucleotides are TGTGCCAGCAGATCAAGCTTCCGGGTGGACAATGGCTACACCTTC. Drawing the rest from reference TRBV5-4 and TRBJ1-2, the complete variable domain is ETGVTQSPTHLIKTRGQQVTLRCSSQSGHNTVSWYQQALGQGPQFIFQYYREEENGRGNFPPRFSGLQFPNYSSELNVNALELDDSALYLCASRSSFRVDNGYTFGSGTRLTVV.

V and J are TRBV10-3 and TRBJ2-6; D gene unclear. The CDR3 loop spans 17 amino acids. Trimming took off 2 bases at V and 0 bases at J, with 11 bases between the two ends. Germline V lookup: CDR1 ENHRY, CDR2 SYGVKD. The chain's CDR3 is CAISELELGSGANVLTF. The CDR3 DNA follows: TGTGCCATCAGTGAGCTCGAACTCGGCTCTGGGGCCAACGTCCTGACTTTC.

The chain has TRBV7-8 and TRBJ1-2; 9 bases map to TRBD1. This CDR3 comprises 17 residues. From germline, CDR1 is SGHVS and CDR2 FQNEAQ. V lost 1 base to trimming and J lost 7 bases; unmatched junction nucleotides: 13. CDR3: CASSLGSSGTGCSGYTF. The CDR3 DNA follows: TGTGCCAGCAGCTTAGGGTCTTCCGGGACAGGGTGCTCTGGCTACACCTTC.

V usage is TRBV1 and J usage is TRBJ2-5; TRBD1 is taken as the D call from the table, unchecked against the DNA. TRBV1 counts as a pseudogene. The CDR3 consists of 14 residues. CDR3 protein: CTSSYRQGKETQYF. The DNA for the CDR3 is TGCACCAGCAGCTACCGACAGGGGAAGGAGACCCAGTACTTC.

This chain's CDR3 is CATSRDSNSYEQYF. CDR3 nucleotide sequence: TGTGCCACCAGCCGGGACAGCAACTCCTACGAGCAGTACTTC. This chain uses TRBV15 with TRBJ2-7; TRBD1 matches at 7 bases. There are 14 residues in the CDR3. CDR1 and CDR2 from the germline V gene are LNHNV and YYDKDF (reference sequence). J gave up 0 bases and V 5 bases, and 4 bases lay outside the gene matches.

The rearrangement uses TRBV2 and TRBJ1-1; 7 nucleotides agree with TRBD1. The trim removed 5 bases at V and 5 bases at J, leaving 8 bases unmatched. The germline CDR1 and CDR2 sequences are SNHLY and FYNNEI. The CDR3 covers 14 residues. The CDR3 loop is CASSPWDRGTEAFF. Written as DNA, the CDR3 is TGTGCCAGCAGTCCATGGGACAGAGGGACTGAAGCTTTCTTT.

The V and J genes are TRBV5-1 and TRBJ1-5, with D perhaps matching TRBD1 (5 bases). Trimming stripped 4 bases from V and 6 bases from J, with 14 bases between. The CDR3 is made up of 14 amino acids. Germline V gene sequence: CDR1 SGHRS, CDR2 YFSETQ. The CDR3 DNA reads as TGCGCCAGCAGCCCTGCCCTGGGGGGTCAGCCCCAGCATTTT. This codes for CASSPALGGQPQHF.

The gene calls are TRBV7-9 and TRBJ2-2; possible D gene TRBD2, 5 bases. Looked up from germline, CDR1 is SEHNR and CDR2 is FQNEAQ (reference sequence). The germline V and J ends were trimmed by 3 bases and 5 bases, with 7 bases remaining between them. The CDR3 runs 13 residues. As DNA, the CDR3 is TGTGCCAGCAGCTTCGGGGTGACCGGGGAGCTGTTTTTT. Amino acid sequence: CASSFGVTGELFF.

This clone was detected only once. V and J are TRBV25-1 and TRBJ2-3; D gene ambiguous. Germline V gene data show CDR1 as MGHDK and CDR2 as SYGVNS. V was shortened by 1 base and J by 2 bases, with 7 bases between the two germline ends. This CDR3 is 14 amino acids long. The CDR3 DNA follows: TGTGCCAGCAGTGAATTGTGGGCCACAGATACGCAGTATTTT. Translation gives CASSELWATDTQYF.

This clone turned up a few times. V usage is TRBV9 and J usage is TRBJ1-1, with 7 positions matching TRBD1. Germline lookup yields CDR1 SGDLS and CDR2 YYNGEE. The V gene end was trimmed by 7 bases and the J gene end by 3 bases; junction bases not matched to a gene: 12. This CDR3 is 15 amino acids long. The CDR3 loop is CASSRQGYADTEAFF. The DNA of the CDR3 is TGTGCCAGCTCCAGACAGGGATATGCCGACACTGAAGCTTTCTTT.

This clone appeared a few times. This sequence joins TRBV6-1 and TRBJ2-1, with TRBD2 matching 11 bases. This CDR3 is built from 15 residues. V shed 2 bases, J shed 7 bases, and the junction held 4 bases outside the gene matches. Looked up from germline, CDR1 is MNHNS and CDR2 is SASEGT. This CDR3 is CASSELAGGGNEQFF. CDR3 DNA sequence: TGTGCCAGCAGTGAACTAGCGGGGGGCGGGAATGAGCAGTTCTTC.

V is TRBV9 and J is TRBJ1-1, with 11 bases fitting TRBD1. The CDR3 contains 17 residues. The V gene's germline CDR1 is SGDLS and CDR2 YYNGEE. Germline trimming cut 4 bases from V and 3 bases from J; bases unmatched to any gene: 11. CDR3 sequence (DNA): TGTGCCAGCAGCTCACATGGACAGGGGGCGCGTTACACTGAAGCTTTCTTT. It encodes CASSSHGQGARYTEAFF.

The J gene is TRBJ1-6, the V gene TRBV14; no clear D gene. The germline CDR1 and CDR2 sequences are SGHDN and FVKESK. CDR3 length: 14 residues. V was cut by 0 bases and J by 9 bases, with 9 bases left in between. The CDR3 nucleotides read TGTGCCAGCAGCCAAGATAGAGCACGTTCACCCCTCCACTTT. As protein: CASSQDRARSPLHF.

The chain recombines TRBV27 with TRBJ1-2; 7 bases agree with TRBD1. CDR1 is MNHEY, CDR2 SMNVEV, per germline (reference sequence). The CDR3 spans 13 residues. After removal of 6 bases from V and 4 bases from J, the junction contained 5 bases not matched to a gene. This CDR3 is CASRLTGSYGYTF. The DNA for the CDR3 is TGTGCCAGCAGACTGACAGGGAGCTATGGCTACACCTTC.

This chain uses TRBV5-4 with TRBJ1-3; D gene ambiguous. Between the trimmed V and J ends, which lost 0 bases and 4 bases, there was a span of 11 bases. The CDR3 has 15 residues. Germline assignment: CDR1 SGHNT and CDR2 YYREEE (reference sequence). CDR3 residues: CASSLDSRLGNTIYF. The DNA of the CDR3 is TGTGCCAGCAGCTTGGACAGCCGTCTGGGAAACACCATATATTTT.

The V gene is TRBV7-3, the J gene TRBJ2-1; 11 bases are shared with TRBD2. Germline-derived CDR1 and CDR2 are SGHTA and FQGTGA. The CDR3 runs to 19 residues. J gave up 2 bases and V 5 bases, and 14 bases lay outside the gene matches. In DNA form, the CDR3 reads TGTGCCAGCAGCGAAATAAGTGGTCTAGCGGGAGGAACCTACAATGAGCAGTTCTTC. Translating gives CASSEISGLAGGTYNEQFF.

The genes are TRBV4-1 and TRBJ1-1; tentative D call: TRBD1 (5 bases). This CDR3 has 16 residues. The germline gives CDR1 MGHRA, CDR2 YSYEKL. V lost 4 bases, J lost 5 bases, and 20 bases lay in between. The CDR3 DNA is TGCGCCAGCAGCCGAATAGTCTGGGGGGTAAGGACTGAAGCTTTCTTT. This sequence encodes CASSRIVWGVRTEAFF.

The rearrangement joins TRBV7-8 to TRBJ1-2; D is possibly TRBD1 (5 bases). Per the germline V gene, CDR1 is SGHVS and CDR2 is FQNEAQ. Deletions cut 4 bases from V and 13 bases from J, with 19 bases between. CDR3 length: 13 residues. The CDR3 bases are TGTGCCAGCAGCTCGACAGCGTACCAGTTGAGCACCTTC. The encoded protein is CASSSTAYQLSTF.

Turning to this clone: This same CDR3 is encoded by further DNA sequences in the sample. V is TRBV5-1 and J is TRBJ1-2; 7 bases are shared with TRBD1. The CDR3 loop spans 13 amino acids. The junction had 3 bases not matched to a gene; V was cut back by 2 bases and J by 5 bases. Germline loops: CDR1 SGHRS, CDR2 YFSETQ. CDR3 loop: CASSLTGDYGYTF. The DNA for the CDR3 is TGCGCCAGCAGCTTAACAGGGGATTATGGCTACACCTTC.

The chain carries TRBV7-3 and TRBJ2-2, with D perhaps matching TRBD1 (6 bases). The germline gives CDR1 SGHTA, CDR2 FQGTGA. Trimming pared 4 bases from V and 1 base from J, leaving 7 bases between. The CDR3 spans 14 residues. In DNA, the CDR3 is TGTGCCAGCAGCTCGACAGGGAACACCGGGGAGCTGTTTTTT. As protein: CASSSTGNTGELFF.

The rearrangement links TRBV30 to TRBJ1-1; no clear D gene. The V end was cut by 0 bases, the J end by 4 bases, with 9 bases between. The CDR3 has 13 residues. The germline V gene has CDR1 GTSNPN and CDR2 SVGIG (reference sequence). The CDR3 DNA is TGTGCCTGGAGTGTTCAAGAGGGCACTGAAGCTTTCTTT. Its translation: CAWSVQEGTEAFF.

This chain uses TRBV5-1 with TRBJ2-7, with TRBD2 identical over 7 bases. With V trimmed by 5 bases and J by 0 bases, 11 bases remained unmatched. This CDR3 is built from 16 residues. Per germline, CDR1 SGHRS and CDR2 YFSETQ. In DNA form, the CDR3 reads TGCGCCAGCAGTCCGCGGCCCGGGGGGAGCTCCTACGAGCAGTACTTC. It translates to CASSPRPGGSSYEQYF. Full variable domain (missing parts from reference TRBV5-1 and TRBJ2-7): KAGVTQTPRYLIKTRGQQVTLSCSPISGHRSVSWYQQTPGQGLQFLFEYFSETQRNKGNFPGRFSGRQFSNSRSEMNVSTLELGDSALYLCASSPRPGGSSYEQYFGPGTRLTVT.